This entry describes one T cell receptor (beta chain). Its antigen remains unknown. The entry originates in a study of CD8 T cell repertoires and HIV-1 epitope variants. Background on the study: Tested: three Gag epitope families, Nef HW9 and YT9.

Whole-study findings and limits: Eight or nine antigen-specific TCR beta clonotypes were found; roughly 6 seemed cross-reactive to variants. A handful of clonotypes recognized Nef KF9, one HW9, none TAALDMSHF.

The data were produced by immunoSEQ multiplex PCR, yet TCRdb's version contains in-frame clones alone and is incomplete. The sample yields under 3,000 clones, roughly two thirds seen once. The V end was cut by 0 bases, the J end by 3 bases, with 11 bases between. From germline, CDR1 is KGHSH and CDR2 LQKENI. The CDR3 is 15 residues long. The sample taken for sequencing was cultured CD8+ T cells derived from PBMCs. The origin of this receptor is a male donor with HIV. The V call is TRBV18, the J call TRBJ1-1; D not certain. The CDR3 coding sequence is TGTGCCAGCTCACCACCTGGACTGGCGGACACTGAAGCTTTCTTT. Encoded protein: CASSPPGLADTEAFF.